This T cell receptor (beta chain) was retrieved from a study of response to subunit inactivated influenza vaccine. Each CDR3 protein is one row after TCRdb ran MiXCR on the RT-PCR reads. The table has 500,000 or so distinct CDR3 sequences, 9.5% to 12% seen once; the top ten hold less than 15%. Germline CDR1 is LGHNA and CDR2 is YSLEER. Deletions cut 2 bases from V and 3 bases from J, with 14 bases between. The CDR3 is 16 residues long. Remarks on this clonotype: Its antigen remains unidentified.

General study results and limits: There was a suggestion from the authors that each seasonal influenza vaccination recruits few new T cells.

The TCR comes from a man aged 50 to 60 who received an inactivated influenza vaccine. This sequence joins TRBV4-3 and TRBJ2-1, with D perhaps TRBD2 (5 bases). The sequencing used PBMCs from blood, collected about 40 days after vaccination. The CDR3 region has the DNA TGCGCCAGCAGCCAATTTTTGCCTAGCAACTACAATGAGCAGTTCTTC. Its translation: CASSQFLPSNYNEQFF.